One sample yielded the 5 T cell receptor beta chains listed below, sequenced in a study of control samples from healthy donors and cancer patients. TCRdb keeps only in-frame clones here, not all; method: immunoSEQ multiplex PCR. The repertoire holds 60,000 to 75,000 clones, about nine tenths seen once, with about 6% in the top ten. The sequenced sample consisted of PBMCs. Source of these receptors: a man between 60 and 70 years old with colorectal cancer.

V gene TRBV5-6 combines with J gene TRBJ2-3; 8 bases align to TRBD1. Germline V CDR1 and CDR2: SGHDT, YYEEEE. Losses at the gene ends were 6 bases for V and 2 bases for J; bases not matched to a gene: 8. The CDR3 loop spans 15 amino acids. This CDR3 reads CASTRTGGPTDTQYF. The CDR3 DNA is TGTGCCAGCACACGCACAGGGGGTCCCACAGATACGCAGTATTTT.

The V gene is TRBV6-6, the J gene TRBJ2-1; the D gene is possibly TRBD2 (7 bases). Germline CDR1 reads MNHNY; CDR2 reads SVGAGI (reference sequence). This CDR3 has 15 residues. Trimming removed 6 bases at V and 2 bases at J, with 14 bases between. Written as DNA, the CDR3 is TGTGCCAGCAGCCGGAGGGGGGGCACCTACAATGAGCAGTTCTTC. Translation gives CASSRRGGTYNEQFF.

This clone was seen a handful of times. The chain uses TRBV4-3 and TRBJ2-1; 11 positions agree with TRBD2. The CDR3 spans 17 residues. Trimming cost V 1 base and J 5 bases; bases outside gene matches: 7. Germline-derived CDR1 and CDR2 are LGHNA and YSLEER. The CDR3 sequence: CASSQGGWGLADNEQFF. CDR3 coding DNA: TGCGCCAGCAGCCAAGGGGGTTGGGGACTAGCGGACAATGAGCAGTTCTTC.

The V call is TRBV6-2 or TRBV6-3, the J call TRBJ2-5; D unresolved. Trimming stripped 0 bases from V and 4 bases from J, with 15 bases between. The germline gives CDR1 MNHEY, CDR2 SVGEGT. The CDR3 loop spans 16 amino acids. The CDR3 here is CASSYSQVVRLETQYF. Written as DNA, the CDR3 is TGTGCCAGCAGTTACTCGCAGGTTGTACGTTTAGAGACCCAGTACTTC.

CDR3 in amino acids: CASSLAGDLHQPQHF. CDR3 coding DNA: TGCGCCAGCAGCTTGGCGGGGGACCTCCATCAGCCCCAGCATTTT. V and J are TRBV5-1 and TRBJ1-5; TRBD1 might be the D (5 bases). V was pared by 0 bases and J by 5 bases, with 12 bases between. There are 15 residues in the CDR3. CDR1 is SGHRS, CDR2 YFSETQ, per germline.